The following is a T cell receptor beta chain sequence with its context. The PCR employed 60 Vbeta primers together with 13 Jbeta primers. Clones were sequenced by immunoSEQ multiplex PCR, and TCRdb holds only the in-frame ones, with some missing. The sample has some 98,000 clones, around 84% seen once; the top ten hold 10%. These data originate in a study of cytomegalovirus exposure and HLA in healthy donors. Trimming at V came to 8 bases and at J to 7 bases, leaving 8 bases not matched to a gene. This CDR3 has 14 amino acids. Germline CDR1 SNHLY, CDR2 FYNNEI. The source of this sequence is a human donor in good health. The V gene is TRBV2, the J gene TRBJ1-4; 9 positions match TRBD1. Sequenced sample: PBMCs. The CDR3 DNA sequence: TGTGCCAGCCATGACAGGGGGGCGGGTGAAAAACTGTTTTTT. This sequence encodes CASHDRGAGEKLFF.